This T cell receptor (beta chain) was profiled in a study of T cell responses to AZD1222 COVID-19 vaccine. Study results and limitations: Only six people who got AZD1222 tested seropositive at baseline.

On this clone: The antigen remains unidentified.

The CDR3 loop spans 15 amino acids. The germline gives CDR1 SGHDT, CDR2 YYEEEE. Between the trimmed V and J ends, which lost 5 bases and 7 bases, there was a span of 18 bases. Profiled with immunoSEQ multiplex PCR; TCRdb holds only in-frame clones, not every one. This table has more than 150,000 clones, around 90% appearing once. The chain uses TRBV5-6 and TRBJ1-4, with D possibly being TRBD1 (5 bases). The sequencing used peripheral blood, collected 28 days after the second AZD1222 dose. This TCR was sampled from an adult who received the AZD1222 COVID-19 vaccine. CDR3 in amino acids: CASSPTGGYAEKLFF. CDR3 DNA: TGTGCCAGCAGTCCGACTGGGGGATATGCTGAAAAACTGTTTTTT. Full variable domain (outside the CDR3, taken from reference TRBV5-6 and TRBJ1-4): DAGVTQSPTHLIKTRGQQVTLRCSPKSGHDTVSWYQQALGQGPQFIFQYYEEEERQRGNFPDRFSGHQFPNYSSELNVNALLLGDSALYLCASSPTGGYAEKLFFGSGTQLSVL.